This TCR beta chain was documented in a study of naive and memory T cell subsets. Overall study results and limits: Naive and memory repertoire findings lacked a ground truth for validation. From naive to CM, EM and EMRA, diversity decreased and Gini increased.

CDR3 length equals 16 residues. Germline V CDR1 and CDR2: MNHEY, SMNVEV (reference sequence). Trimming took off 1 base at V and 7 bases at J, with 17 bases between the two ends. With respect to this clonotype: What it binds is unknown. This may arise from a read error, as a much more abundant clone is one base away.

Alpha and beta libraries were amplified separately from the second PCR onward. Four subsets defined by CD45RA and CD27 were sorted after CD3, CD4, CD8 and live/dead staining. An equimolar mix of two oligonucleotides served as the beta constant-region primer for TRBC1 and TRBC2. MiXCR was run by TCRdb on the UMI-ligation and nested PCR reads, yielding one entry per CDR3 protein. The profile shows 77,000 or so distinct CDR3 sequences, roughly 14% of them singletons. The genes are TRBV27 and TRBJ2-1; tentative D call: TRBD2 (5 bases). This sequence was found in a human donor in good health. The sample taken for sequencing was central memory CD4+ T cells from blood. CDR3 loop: CASSLFGVGEWNEQFF. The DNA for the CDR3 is TGTGCCAGCAGTTTATTCGGGGTGGGAGAATGGAATGAGCAGTTCTTC.